This TCR beta chain was found in a study of cytomegalovirus exposure and HLA in healthy donors. Study conclusions and caveats: Most TCR sequences proved rare, with some public TCRs found in many donors. HLA allele associations emerged for about 16,000 TCR beta sequences in a later analysis, at 0.05 false discovery rate. In vitro confirmation showed three CMV-associated chains to be CMV antigen specific.

To note about this clone: Its antigen remains unknown.

Germline-derived CDR1 and CDR2 are LNHDA and SQIVND (reference sequence). This CDR3 has 11 amino acids. V lost 5 bases and J lost 5, with 6 bases in between. The PCR employed 60 Vbeta primers together with 13 Jbeta primers. Using immunoSEQ multiplex PCR, the repertoire was profiled, and TCRdb retains in-frame clones only, with some absent. Of 140,000 to 150,000 clones listed, about three quarters are singletons. The V and J genes are TRBV19 and TRBJ1-2; possible D gene TRBD1, 5 bases. Input material: PBMCs. The receptor comes from a male donor in good health and CMV-seronegative. This CDR3 is CASSPGYGYTF. The CDR3 DNA sequence: TGTGCCAGTAGTCCAGGGTATGGCTACACCTTC. Full variable domain (outside the CDR3, taken from reference TRBV19 and TRBJ1-2): DGGITQSPKYLFRKEGQNVTLSCEQNLNHDAMYWYRQDPGQGLRLIYYSQIVNDFQKGDIAEGYSVSREKKESFPLTVTSAQKNPTAFYLCASSPGYGYTFGSGTRLTVV.